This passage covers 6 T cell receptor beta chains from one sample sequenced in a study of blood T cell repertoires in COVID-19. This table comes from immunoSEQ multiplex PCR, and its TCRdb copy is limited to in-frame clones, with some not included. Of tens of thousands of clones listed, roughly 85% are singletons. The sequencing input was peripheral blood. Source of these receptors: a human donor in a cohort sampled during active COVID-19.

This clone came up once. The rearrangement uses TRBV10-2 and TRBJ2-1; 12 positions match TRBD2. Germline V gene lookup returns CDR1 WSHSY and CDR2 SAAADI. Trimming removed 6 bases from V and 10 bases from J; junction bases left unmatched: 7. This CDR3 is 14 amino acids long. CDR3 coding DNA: TGCGCCAGCAGACTAGCGGGAGGCTTAGTCGAGCAGTTCTTC. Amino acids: CASRLAGGLVEQFF.

CDR3 bases: TGTGCCAGCAGCCCCAGGCGGGAGCGATCCTACGAGCAGTACTTC. Its protein product is CASSPRRERSYEQYF. V usage is TRBV7-2 and J usage is TRBJ2-7; TRBD2 matches 7 bases. With V trimmed by 5 bases and J by 1 base, 8 bases remained unmatched. The CDR3 extends over 15 amino acids. CDR1 is SGHTA and CDR2 is FQGNSA in the germline V gene.

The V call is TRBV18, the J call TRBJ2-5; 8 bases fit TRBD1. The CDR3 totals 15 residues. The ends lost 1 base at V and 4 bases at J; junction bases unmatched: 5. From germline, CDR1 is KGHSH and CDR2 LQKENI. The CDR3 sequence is CASSPRSGGLETQYF. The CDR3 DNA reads TGTGCCAGCTCACCACGTTCAGGGGGCTTAGAGACCCAGTACTTC. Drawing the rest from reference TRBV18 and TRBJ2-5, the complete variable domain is NAGVMQNPRHLVRRRGQEARLRCSPMKGHSHVYWYRQLPEEGLKFMVYLQKENIIDESGMPKERFSAEFPKEGPSILRIQQVVRGDSAAYFCASSPRSGGLETQYFGPGTRLLVL.

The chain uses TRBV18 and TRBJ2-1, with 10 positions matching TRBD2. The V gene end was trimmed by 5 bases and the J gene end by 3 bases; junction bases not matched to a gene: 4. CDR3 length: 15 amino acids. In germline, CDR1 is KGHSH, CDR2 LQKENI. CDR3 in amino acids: CASSEGLAVYNEQFF. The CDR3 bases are TGTGCCAGCTCAGAAGGACTAGCGGTCTACAATGAGCAGTTCTTC.

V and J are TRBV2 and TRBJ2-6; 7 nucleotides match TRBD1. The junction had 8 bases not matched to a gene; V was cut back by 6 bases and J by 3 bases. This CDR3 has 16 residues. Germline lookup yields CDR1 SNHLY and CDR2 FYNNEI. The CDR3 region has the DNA TGTGCCAGCAGGCGACAGGGCGGAGATGGGGCCAACGTCCTGACTTTC. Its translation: CASRRQGGDGANVLTF. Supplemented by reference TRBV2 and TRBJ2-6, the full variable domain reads EPEVTQTPSHQVTQMGQEVILRCVPISNHLYFYWYRQILGQKVEFLVSFYNNEISEKSEIFDDQFSVERPDGSNFTLKIRSTKLEDSAMYFCASRRQGGDGANVLTFGAGSRLTVL.

CDR3 DNA sequence: TGTGCCATCAGTGAGGGGAGGCTAGCAGGTGAGCAGTTCTTC. The encoded protein is CAISEGRLAGEQFF. The gene calls are TRBV10-3 and TRBJ2-1; possible D gene TRBD2, 6 bases. This CDR3 has 14 residues. The V and J ends lost 2 bases and 9 bases respectively, with 14 bases between them. The germline V gene has CDR1 ENHRY and CDR2 SYGVKD.